This T cell receptor beta chain appears in the sequencing data of a study of cytomegalovirus exposure and HLA in healthy donors. Using immunoSEQ multiplex PCR, the repertoire was profiled, and TCRdb retains in-frame clones only, with some absent. The sample lists 150,000 to 200,000 clones; 84% were seen once. The CDR3 extends over 14 amino acids. Deletions cut 3 bases from V and 2 bases from J, with 9 bases between. CDR1 SGDLS and CDR2 YYNGEE come from the germline V gene. Study results and caveats: Most TCR sequences were rare, but some public TCRs occurred in many donors. Cytomegalovirus status, reportedly, was diagnosed with high specificity and sensitivity by the classifier.

As regards this clone: Its specificity is not known.

Sequenced input: PBMCs. The clonotype comes from a man aged 25-40 years in good health and CMV-seropositive. This chain uses TRBV9 with TRBJ1-5; a possible D gene is TRBD1 (6 bases). In nucleotides, the CDR3 is TGTGCCAGCAGCGAGGACAGCCGCAATCAGCCCCAGCATTTT. Encoded protein: CASSEDSRNQPQHF.